The next 23 T cell receptor beta chains were all read from a single sample in a study of T cells expressing NK-cell markers. TCRdb re-called the 5' RACE reads, yielding one record per CDR3 amino acid sequence without DNA. This listing includes about 260,000 distinct CDR3 sequences. Sequenced: blood T cells: a sorted CD56 or NKG2C T cell subset, CD4+ or CD8+ T cells, or bulk PBMC T cells (not recorded which). The receptors were sampled from a man between 18 and 35 years old in good health.

V and J are TRBV12-3 or TRBV12-4 and TRBJ2-3; checking the TCRdb D call of TRBD1 is not possible without DNA. This CDR3 spans 13 amino acids. CDR3 residues: CASSTGFPDTQYF.

This rearrangement joins TRBV28 to TRBJ2-1; without DNA, the TCRdb call of TRBD1 cannot be checked. The germline CDR1 and CDR2 sequences are MDHEN and SYDVKM. The CDR3 contains 16 residues. The CDR3 sequence is CASSLTGGAGHNEQFF.

The chain employs TRBV29-1 and TRBJ1-2; there is no DNA to check the TCRdb D call of TRBD1. CDR1 and CDR2 from the germline V gene are SQVTM and ANQGSEA. CDR3 length: 14 amino acids. The CDR3 loop reads CSVGGQGEPYGYTF.

This rearrangement joins TRBV4-1 to TRBJ2-1; TCRdb's D call, TRBD2, is unchecked because there is no DNA. CDR1 MGHRA and CDR2 YSYEKL come from the germline V gene. CDR3 length: 15 amino acids. The CDR3 region is CASSQVGTSDPEQFF.

The V call is TRBV20-1, the J call TRBJ2-1; TCRdb's D gene call, TRBD2, goes unchecked for lack of DNA. Germline assignment: CDR1 DFQATT and CDR2 SNEGSKA (reference sequence). The CDR3 runs 15 residues. The CDR3 region is CSAPSFPLAGLMEFF.

V usage is TRBV9 and J usage is TRBJ2-1; TCRdb's D gene call, TRBD1, goes unchecked for lack of DNA. Germline CDR1 and CDR2: SGDLS and YYNGEE. This CDR3 region has 16 residues. This CDR3 reads CASSVVGDSIMNEQFF.

J is TRBJ2-3 and V is TRBV19. CDR3 length: 12 residues. Germline loops: CDR1 LNHDA, CDR2 SQIVND (reference sequence). This chain's CDR3 is CASSGAPDTQYF. The full variable domain, with the rest looked up from reference TRBV19 and TRBJ2-3, is DGGITQSPKYLFRKEGQNVTLSCEQNLNHDAMYWYRQDPGQGLRLIYYSQIVNDFQKGDIAEGYSVSREKKESFPLTVTSAQKNPTAFYLCASSGAPDTQYFGPGTRLTVL.

The chain has TRBV6-5 and TRBJ2-7. The CDR3 sequence is 15 residues long. CDR1 is MNHEY and CDR2 is SVGAGI in the germline V gene. The CDR3 is CASSYSRLVYGEQYF.

This chain uses TRBV12-3 or TRBV12-4 with TRBJ1-1; with no DNA, the TCRdb D assignment of TRBD1 cannot be verified. The CDR3 runs 11 residues. The CDR3 loop reads CASNRESEAFF.

The chain is built from TRBV7-2 and TRBJ2-3; the TCRdb call, TRBD1, lacks DNA for checking. Per germline, CDR1 SGHTA and CDR2 FQGNSA. The CDR3 totals 12 residues. CDR3 region: CASSSPRGTQYF.

The rearrangement links TRBV20-1 to TRBJ2-5. CDR1 is DFQATT, CDR2 SNEGSKA, per germline (reference sequence). CDR3 length: 15 amino acids. The CDR3 loop is CSARVSLARQETQYF.

This chain uses TRBV20-1 with TRBJ2-2; no DNA is available, so the TRBD1 call from TCRdb remains unchecked. CDR3 length: 16 residues. Germline V gives CDR1 DFQATT, CDR2 SNEGSKA (reference sequence). The CDR3: CSARARDHSNTGELFF.

The chain recombines TRBV2 with TRBJ2-2; TCRdb selects TRBD2, and the lack of DNA leaves this call unchecked. Germline CDR1 reads SNHLY; CDR2 reads FYNNEI. The CDR3 sequence is 15 residues long. This chain's CDR3 is CASKPSGRPGGELFF.

This chain connects TRBV20-1 to TRBJ2-2; TCRdb reports TRBD2, a call that lacks DNA to check it against. There are 14 residues in the CDR3. Germline assignment: CDR1 DFQATT and CDR2 SNEGSKA (reference sequence). CDR3 sequence reads: CSAKRAAMSGELFF.

The chain joins TRBV12-3 or TRBV12-4 to TRBJ2-6; TCRdb names TRBD1, which stays unverified in the absence of DNA. The CDR3 totals 17 residues. CDR3 residues: CASRGQGVHSGANVLTF.

This sequence joins TRBV29-1 and TRBJ2-7; TCRdb returns TRBD1, unconfirmable since there is no DNA. Germline V gene data show CDR1 as SQVTM and CDR2 as ANQGSEA. The CDR3 spans 13 residues. CDR3 residues: CSVGGGLAYEQYF.

CDR3 in amino acids: CASSLGQLQFF. V usage is TRBV12-3 or TRBV12-4 and J usage is TRBJ2-1; without DNA, the TCRdb call of TRBD1 cannot be checked. The CDR3 consists of 11 residues.

CDR3 loop: CASSLTGTGVVSQPQHF. The chain couples TRBV7-8 to TRBJ1-5; TCRdb indicates TRBD1, and absent DNA this call remains unverified. The CDR3 sequence is 17 residues long. CDR1 is SGHVS and CDR2 is FQNEAQ in the germline V gene.

The rearrangement uses TRBV12-3 or TRBV12-4 and TRBJ1-1; TCRdb's assignment of TRBD1 cannot be checked, as there is no DNA. This CDR3 is 15 amino acids long. The chain's CDR3 is CASSPLQGRNTEAFF.

CDR3 protein: CASSLVGKGAYNEQFF. The chain has TRBV5-6 and TRBJ2-1; the D gene TCRdb calls, TRBD1, cannot be checked with no DNA. CDR1 is SGHDT, CDR2 YYEEEE, per germline. This CDR3 is built from 16 residues.

The chain combines TRBV5-1 with TRBJ2-3; no DNA is available, so the TRBD2 call from TCRdb remains unchecked. The CDR3 spans 16 residues. Germline CDR1 is SGHRS and CDR2 is YFSETQ. CDR3 sequence: CASSTRTSGSTDTQYF.

This rearrangement joins TRBV5-6 to TRBJ1-2; no DNA is available, so the TRBD1 call from TCRdb remains unchecked. The CDR3 has 15 amino acids. Germline V gene data show CDR1 as SGHDT and CDR2 as YYEEEE. The CDR3 reads CASSLGGSRGYGYTF. The entire variable domain, with the rest obtained from reference TRBV5-6 and TRBJ1-2, is as follows: DAGVTQSPTHLIKTRGQQVTLRCSPKSGHDTVSWYQQALGQGPQFIFQYYEEEERQRGNFPDRFSGHQFPNYSSELNVNALLLGDSALYLCASSLGGSRGYGYTFGSGTRLTVV.

The CDR3 is CASRTSGNYNEQFF. The chain combines TRBV25-1 with TRBJ2-1; the D gene TCRdb calls, TRBD2, cannot be checked with no DNA. CDR1 and CDR2 from the germline V gene are MGHDK and SYGVNS. There are 14 residues in the CDR3.